These T cell receptor beta chains were read from a single sample in a study of cytomegalovirus exposure and HLA in healthy donors. Assay used: immunoSEQ multiplex PCR; TCRdb lists only in-frame clones, some missing. The sample consists of 110,000 to 150,000 clones, 60% to 80% of them appearing once. The sequenced sample consisted of PBMCs. The receptors here all came from a woman in her 30s in good health and CMV-seronegative. The CDR3 runs from the conserved cysteine through the conserved F or W. Each record gives: V gene, D gene, J gene, clone size, CDR3 DNA, CDR3 protein. The D gene is left open where the match is weak. Clone size, where shown, is once, few, many, or a class for clones that have expanded.

V: TRBV5-4
D: .
J: TRBJ2-7
size: .
DNA: TGTGCCAGCACCCGTGGGAGCCAGTCCTACGAGCAGTACTTC
CDR3: CASTRGSQSYEQYF

V: TRBV11-2
D: TRBD2
J: TRBJ2-7
size: .
DNA: TGTGCCAGCAGCTTAGACTGGACTAGCGGCCACGAGCAGTACTTC
CDR3: CASSLDWTSGHEQYF

V: TRBV18
D: TRBD1
J: TRBJ1-5
size: once
DNA: TGTGCCAGCTCACCAGCAGGGGGGAGCAATCAGCCCCAGCATTTT
CDR3: CASSPAGGSNQPQHF

V: TRBV6-1
D: TRBD2
J: TRBJ2-1
size: .
DNA: TGTGCCAGCAGACGACTAGCGGGGGTGGGTAATGAGCAGTTCTTC
CDR3: CASRRLAGVGNEQFF

V: TRBV14
D: TRBD1
J: TRBJ2-7
size: few
DNA: TGTGCCAGCAGCCAAGGGACAGGGTCGTTCTACGAGCAGTACTTC
CDR3: CASSQGTGSFYEQYF

V: TRBV7-2
D: .
J: TRBJ1-1
size: .
DNA: TGTGCCAGCAGCCGACCCAGGGGGAACACTGAAGCTTTCTTT
CDR3: CASSRPRGNTEAFF

V: TRBV15
D: .
J: TRBJ2-1
size: few
DNA: TGTGCCACCAGCAGAGACCGAGGAAGTGGCCCAGAGCAGTTCTTC
CDR3: CATSRDRGSGPEQFF

V: TRBV27
D: TRBD1
J: TRBJ1-1
size: .
DNA: TGTGCCAGCAGACCACAGGGGCCCACTGAAGCTTTCTTT
CDR3: CASRPQGPTEAFF

V: TRBV7-2
D: .
J: TRBJ1-3
size: .
DNA: TGTGCCAGCAGCTTAGATACGGGTACAAGATCTGGAAACACCATATATTTT
CDR3: CASSLDTGTRSGNTIYF

V: TRBV28
D: .
J: TRBJ1-4
size: .
DNA: TGTGCCAGCAGTTTATTAGGGGGATTAGGTGAAAAACTGTTTTTT
CDR3: CASSLLGGLGEKLFF

V: TRBV7-2
D: TRBD1
J: TRBJ2-5
size: .
DNA: TGTGCCAGCAGTCCCGGGACAGGGGCAATAGAGACCCAGTACTTC
CDR3: CASSPGTGAIETQYF

V: TRBV5-4
D: TRBD1
J: TRBJ2-7
size: .
DNA: TGTGCCAGCAGCCTGGAGGGACAGGGGTCGTACGAGCAGTACTTC
CDR3: CASSLEGQGSYEQYF

V: TRBV10-3
D: .
J: TRBJ1-3
size: few
DNA: TGTGCCATCAGTGACCGGCAGGGGAGTGGAAACACCATATATTTT
CDR3: CAISDRQGSGNTIYF

V: TRBV5-1
D: TRBD1
J: TRBJ2-7
size: .
DNA: TGCGCCAGCAGCTTGTTTTCCACAGGGGGCTCCTACGAGCAGTACTTC
CDR3: CASSLFSTGGSYEQYF

V: TRBV6-1
D: .
J: TRBJ1-2
size: .
DNA: TGTGCCAGCACCCGGGAGGCAGACAATGGCTACACCTTC
CDR3: CASTREADNGYTF

V: TRBV13
D: .
J: TRBJ1-1
size: .
DNA: TGTGCCAGCAGCTTAGGCTGGGGGGCGGGGGTCATGGACACTGAAGCTTTCTTT
CDR3: CASSLGWGAGVMDTEAFF

V: TRBV2
D: TRBD2
J: TRBJ2-5
size: .
DNA: TGTGCCAGCACCCGGGGATCGCTAGCGGAAGAGACCCAGTACTTC
CDR3: CASTRGSLAEETQYF

V: TRBV14
D: TRBD1
J: TRBJ1-1
size: .
DNA: TGTGCCAGCAGCCTACAGGGGGGGAACACTGAAGCTTTCTTT
CDR3: CASSLQGGNTEAFF

V: TRBV5-1
D: .
J: TRBJ1-1
size: few
DNA: TGCGCCAGCAGCTTGGGCGGGGGACAGAACACTGAAGCTTTCTTT
CDR3: CASSLGGGQNTEAFF

V: TRBV6-5
D: TRBD1
J: TRBJ2-7
size: few
DNA: TGTGCCAGCAGCAGCCGGGACAGGGACTACGAGCAGTACTTC
CDR3: CASSSRDRDYEQYF

V: TRBV7-8
D: TRBD1
J: TRBJ1-4
size: .
DNA: TGTGCCAGCAGCTTAGAATGGGGGACAGAGGGAAAACTGTTTTTT
CDR3: CASSLEWGTEGKLFF

V: TRBV29-1
D: .
J: TRBJ2-1
size: .
DNA: TGCAGCGTTGAAAGAGGAGATCACTACAATGAGCAGTTCTTC
CDR3: CSVERGDHYNEQFF

V: TRBV12-5
D: .
J: TRBJ1-1
size: .
DNA: TGTGCTAGTGCCCTCGACGGGACTGAAGCTTTCTTT
CDR3: CASALDGTEAFF

V: TRBV5-1
D: TRBD2
J: TRBJ2-3
size: .
DNA: TGCGCCAGCAGCCTTCTCCTAGCGGCGGACGGAGCGGATACGCAGTATTTT
CDR3: CASSLLLAADGADTQYF

V: TRBV5-6
D: .
J: TRBJ2-3
size: .
DNA: TGTGCCAGCCTTCTTGGAGGGGGGGGAACAGATACGCAGTATTTT
CDR3: CASLLGGGGTDTQYF

V: TRBV7-3
D: .
J: TRBJ2-3
size: .
DNA: TGTGCCAGCAGCTCGGGGGCAGATACGCAGTATTTT
CDR3: CASSSGADTQYF

V: TRBV7-9
D: TRBD1
J: TRBJ1-2
size: .
DNA: TGTGCCGGAGGACAGGTCCTGTATAACTATGGCTACACCTTC
CDR3: CAGGQVLYNYGYTF

V: TRBV19
D: TRBD2
J: TRBJ2-1
size: .
DNA: TGTGCCAGTAGTCTTAGCGGGGGGCGGAATGAGCAGTTCTTC
CDR3: CASSLSGGRNEQFF

V: TRBV4-2
D: .
J: TRBJ2-2
size: .
DNA: TGTGCCAGCAGCCCGGACACCCAGAACACCGGGGAGCTGTTTTTT
CDR3: CASSPDTQNTGELFF

V: TRBV28
D: .
J: TRBJ1-6
size: few
DNA: TGTGCCAGCAGTTTAGTGACGAGGGATTCACCCCTCCACTTT
CDR3: CASSLVTRDSPLHF

V: TRBV6-5
D: TRBD1
J: TRBJ1-1
size: .
DNA: TGTGCCAGCAGTTACGGGGACAGGGGAAGAACTGAAGCTTTCTTT
CDR3: CASSYGDRGRTEAFF

V: TRBV6-4
D: .
J: TRBJ1-2
size: .
DNA: TGTGCCAGCAGTGACTCAGCGGGTTTGTATGGCTACACCTTC
CDR3: CASSDSAGLYGYTF

V: TRBV5-1
D: .
J: TRBJ2-7
size: .
DNA: TGCGCCAGCAGCCGACAGACATTAAGAGAAGGCTACGAGCAGTACTTC
CDR3: CASSRQTLREGYEQYF